This T cell receptor beta chain came from a study of T cells in Graves' hyperthyroidism and ophthalmopathy. This clonotype was observed at least ten times. The source material, RNA transcripts, was used to amplify TCR beta CDR3 regions. HTBI primers were employed in a first-round RT-PCR of the TCR CDR3. From the multiplex PCR reads, TCRdb called clonotypes with MiXCR, one entry per CDR3 protein. This table holds about 580,000 distinct CDR3 sequences, approximately 14% found once. The germline gives CDR1 SGHTA, CDR2 FQGNSA. The CDR3 covers 13 residues. V shed 5 bases, J shed 8 bases, and the junction held 8 bases outside the gene matches. Each patient was aged 18 to 65 and had newly diagnosed hyperthyroidism of under 2 months' duration. A patient was excluded if there was uncontrolled infection, other autoimmune disease, pregnancy or lactation.

The chain uses TRBV7-2 and TRBJ1-2, with 7 bases fitting TRBD1. Sequencing was carried out using blood. This TCR derives from a woman aged 25 to 39 with Graves' hyperthyroidism that later progressed to Graves' ophthalmopathy. The CDR3 DNA reads TGTGCCAGCAGCCGAGAGGGGGCAAAGGGCTACACCTTC. Amino acids: CASSREGAKGYTF.